This T cell receptor beta chain was obtained from a study of blood T cells in healthy people across ages. This clonotype was counted only a few times. The authors ran a second PCR of roughly 7 to 11 cycles using a sample-barcoded 5' primer and a J-beta primer mix. TCRdb reprocessed the 5' RACE reads via MiXCR and lists one record per CDR3 protein. The table records over a million distinct CDR3 sequences, roughly 40% of them present only once. The CDR3 length is 16 residues. The germline V gene encodes CDR1 MNHEY and CDR2 SVGEGT. Trimming took 5 bases from V and 1 from J, leaving 15 bases between them.

The chain couples TRBV6-2 or TRBV6-3 to TRBJ2-1; D is perhaps TRBD2 (7 bases). The sequencing input was blood. This TCR derives from a woman aged 18-35 years in good health. Here the CDR3 reads CASSPRGGPSYNEQFF. DNA for the CDR3: TGTGCCAGCAGTCCGAGGGGGGGCCCATCCTACAATGAGCAGTTCTTC.